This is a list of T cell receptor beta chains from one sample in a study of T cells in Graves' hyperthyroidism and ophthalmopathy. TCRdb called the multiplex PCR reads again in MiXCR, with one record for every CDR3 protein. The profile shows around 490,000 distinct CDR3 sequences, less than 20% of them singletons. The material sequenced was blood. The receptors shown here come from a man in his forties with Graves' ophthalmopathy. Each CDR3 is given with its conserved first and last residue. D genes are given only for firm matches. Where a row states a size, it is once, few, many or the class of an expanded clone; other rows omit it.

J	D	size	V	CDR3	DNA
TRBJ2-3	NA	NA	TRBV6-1	CASIGGSTQYF	TGTGCCAGCATTGGGGGCAGTACGCAGTATTTT
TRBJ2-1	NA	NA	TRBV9	CASSVGRGSYNEQFF	TGTGCCAGCAGCGTAGGCCGGGGATCATACAATGAGCAGTTCTTC
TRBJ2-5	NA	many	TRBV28	CASSSVRGKSGETQYF	TGTGCCAGCAGTTCCGTCCGGGGTAAAAGCGGGGAGACCCAGTACTTC
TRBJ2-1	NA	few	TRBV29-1	CSGSTRNNNEQFF	TGCAGCGGTTCGACTAGGAATAACAATGAGCAGTTCTTC
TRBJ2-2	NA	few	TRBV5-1	CASSLAQGLTGELFF	TGCGCCAGCAGCTTGGCTCAGGGCCTCACCGGGGAGCTGTTTTTT
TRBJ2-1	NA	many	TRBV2	CASSEGLISYNEQFF	TGTGCCAGCAGTGAAGGTTTGATATCCTACAATGAGCAGTTCTTC
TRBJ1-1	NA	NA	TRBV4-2	CASSQEDQRSAEAFF	TGTGCCAGCAGCCAAGAAGACCAGCGGTCCGCTGAAGCTTTCTTT
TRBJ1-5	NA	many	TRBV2	CASSSGQSQPQHF	TGTGCCAGCAGTTCCGGACAGAGCCAGCCCCAGCATTTT
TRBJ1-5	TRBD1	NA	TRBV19	CASRPQGDQPQHF	TGTGCCAGTAGGCCTCAGGGGGATCAGCCCCAGCATTTT
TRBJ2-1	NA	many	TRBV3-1	CASSPVAMVGYNEQFF	TGTGCCAGCAGCCCGGTGGCTATGGTTGGGTACAATGAGCAGTTCTTC
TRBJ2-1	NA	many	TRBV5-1	CASSGGGFNEQFF	TGCGCCAGCAGCGGGGGAGGATTCAATGAGCAGTTCTTC
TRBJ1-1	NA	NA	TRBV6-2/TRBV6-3	CASSYSQPPAFEAFF	TGTGCCAGCAGTTACTCCCAGCCTCCCGCATTTGAAGCTTTCTTT
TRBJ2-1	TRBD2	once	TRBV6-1	CASSVTGGLNEQFF	TGTGCCAGCAGTGTGACGGGAGGGTTGAATGAGCAGTTCTTC
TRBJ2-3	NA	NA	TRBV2	CASSEYSTDTQYF	TGTGCCAGCAGCGAGTATAGCACAGATACGCAGTATTTT
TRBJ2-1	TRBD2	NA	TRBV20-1	CSARTAPGLAPNYNEQFF	TGCAGTGCTCGCACCGCTCCGGGACTAGCGCCGAACTACAATGAGCAGTTCTTC
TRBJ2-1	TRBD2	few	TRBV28	CASSLVGGRVVLKQFF	TGTGCCAGCAGTTTAGTGGGCGGGAGGGTGGTACTGAAGCAGTTCTTC
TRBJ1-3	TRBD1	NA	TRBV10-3	CATRDSETGNTIYF	TGTGCCACCCGGGACAGCGAGACAGGAAACACCATATATTTT
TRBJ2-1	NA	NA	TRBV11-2	CASSSLGGGYGEQFF	TGTGCCAGCAGCTCCCTGGGGGGGGGCTACGGGGAGCAGTTCTTC
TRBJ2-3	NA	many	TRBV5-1	CASSWNRDPTDTQYF	TGCGCCAGCAGCTGGAATCGGGACCCCACAGATACGCAGTATTTT
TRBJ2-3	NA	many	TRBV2	CASSLRGISASTDTQYF	TGTGCCAGCAGCCTCCGCGGAATTAGCGCGAGCACAGATACGCAGTATTTT
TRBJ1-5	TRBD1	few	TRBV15	CATSRDQGARGNQPQHF	TGTGCCACCAGCAGAGATCAGGGGGCAAGGGGCAATCAGCCCCAGCATTTT
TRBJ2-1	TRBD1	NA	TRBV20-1	CSARGGTARDEQFF	TGCAGTGCTAGAGGAGGGACAGCAAGAGATGAGCAGTTCTTC
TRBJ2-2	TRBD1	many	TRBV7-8	CASSFYGTGTGELFF	TGTGCCAGCAGCTTCTACGGGACAGGCACCGGGGAGCTGTTTTTT
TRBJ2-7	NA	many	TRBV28	CASGRRSYEQYF	TGTGCCAGCGGGAGGAGGTCCTACGAGCAGTACTTC
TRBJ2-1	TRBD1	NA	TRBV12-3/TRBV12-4	CASSPTGDNEQFF	TGTGCCAGCAGCCCGACAGGGGACAATGAGCAGTTCTTC